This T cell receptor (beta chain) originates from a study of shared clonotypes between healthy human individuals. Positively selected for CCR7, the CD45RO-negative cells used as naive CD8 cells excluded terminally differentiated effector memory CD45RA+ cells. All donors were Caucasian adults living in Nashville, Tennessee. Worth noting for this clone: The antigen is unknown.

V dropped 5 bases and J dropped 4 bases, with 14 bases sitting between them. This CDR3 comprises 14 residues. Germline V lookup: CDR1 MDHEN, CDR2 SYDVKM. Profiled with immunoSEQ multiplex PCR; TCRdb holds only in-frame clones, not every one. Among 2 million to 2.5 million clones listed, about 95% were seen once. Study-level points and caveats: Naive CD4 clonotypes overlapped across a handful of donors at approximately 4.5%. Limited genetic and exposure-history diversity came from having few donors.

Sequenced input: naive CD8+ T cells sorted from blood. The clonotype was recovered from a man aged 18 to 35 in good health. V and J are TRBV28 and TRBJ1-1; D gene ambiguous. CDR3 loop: CASSPLYWGTEAFF. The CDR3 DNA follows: TGTGCCAGCAGTCCCCTTTATTGGGGCACTGAAGCTTTCTTT.